Following are 12 T cell receptor beta chains from one sample sequenced in a study of blood T cell repertoires in COVID-19. Measured with immunoSEQ multiplex PCR; TCRdb has only the in-frame clones, and not every one. The table lists around 220,000 clones, 88% of them singletons. Sequencing was done on a sample of peripheral blood. These receptors came from a woman aged 40 to 50 who had recovered from COVID-19.

This clone was recorded once. The chain carries TRBV27 and TRBJ1-1; D is ambiguous. V lost 7 bases and J 1 base, leaving 4 bases between the germline ends. This CDR3 has 11 amino acids. Germline lookup yields CDR1 MNHEY and CDR2 SMNVEV (reference sequence). The DNA for the CDR3 is TGTGCCAGCATACAGAACACTGAAGCTTTCTTT. Translating gives CASIQNTEAFF.

This sequence joins TRBV5-8 and TRBJ1-2; tentative D call: TRBD1 (6 bases). Trimming left V 6 bases short and J 4 bases short, with 19 bases between. CDR3 length: 15 amino acids. Germline loops: CDR1 SGHTS, CDR2 YDEGEE. CDR3 sequence: CASTRGSGGAYGYTF. CDR3 nucleotide sequence: TGTGCCAGCACCAGAGGATCGGGGGGGGCCTATGGCTACACCTTC.

This sequence joins TRBV2 and TRBJ2-2, with 12 nucleotides matching TRBD2. Germline loops: CDR1 SNHLY, CDR2 FYNNEI. The CDR3 length is 16 residues. V lost 6 bases and J lost 4; bases outside the gene matches: 6. The CDR3 sequence is CASRPLAGGATGELFF. For the CDR3, the DNA is TGTGCCAGCAGACCACTAGCGGGGGGCGCCACCGGGGAGCTGTTTTTT.

The chain links TRBV4-3 to TRBJ1-6; D ambiguous. Trimming pared 1 base from V and 7 bases from J, leaving 8 bases between. The CDR3 loop spans 14 amino acids. Germline CDR1 reads LGHNA; CDR2 reads YSLEER. As DNA, the CDR3 is TGCGCCAGCAGCCAAGTTTTCCGGAATTCACCCCTCCACTTT. The encoded protein is CASSQVFRNSPLHF.

A single count supports this clone. CDR3 DNA: TGTGCCAGCAGCCAGTATACCGGGAGACCCGGGGAGCTGTTTTTT. It yields the protein CASSQYTGRPGELFF. J is TRBJ2-2 and V is TRBV3-1 (or the pseudogene TRBV3-2), with a possible D match to TRBD2 (6 bases). With 3 bases removed from V and 6 bases from J, the gap between germline ends came to 14 bases. The CDR3 spans 15 residues. The germline CDR1 and CDR2 sequences are LGHDT and YNNKEL (reference sequence).

The genes are TRBV19 and TRBJ1-6, with a tentative D call TRBD1 (5 bases). Germline values: CDR1 LNHDA, CDR2 SQIVND (reference sequence). V gave up 3 bases and J gave up 0 bases, with 12 bases separating them. The CDR3 spans 17 residues. The DNA of the CDR3 is TGTGCCAGTAGTATTTCGGACACGTTCTCCTATAATTCACCCCTCCACTTT. The encoded protein is CASSISDTFSYNSPLHF.

The gene calls are TRBV2 and TRBJ2-3, with D perhaps TRBD2 (6 bases). V was cut by 11 bases and J by 5 bases, with 20 bases left in between. This CDR3 is 14 amino acids long. Germline V gives CDR1 SNHLY, CDR2 FYNNEI. CDR3 residues: CAAEGPGLVDTQYF. The CDR3 nucleotides read TGTGCCGCGGAGGGACCCGGCCTCGTAGATACGCAGTATTTT.

The chain has TRBV19 and TRBJ2-7; perhaps TRBD1 as D (5 bases). Germline V CDR1 and CDR2: LNHDA, SQIVND (reference sequence). This CDR3 comprises 13 residues. V lost 6 bases and J lost 9, with 18 bases in between. The chain's CDR3 is CASSPQAGSRQYF. The CDR3 DNA reads TGTGCCAGTAGCCCCCAGGCAGGGTCGAGGCAGTACTTC. Full variable domain (remainder filled in from reference TRBV19 and TRBJ2-7): DGGITQSPKYLFRKEGQNVTLSCEQNLNHDAMYWYRQDPGQGLRLIYYSQIVNDFQKGDIAEGYSVSREKKESFPLTVTSAQKNPTAFYLCASSPQAGSRQYFGPGTRLTVT.

This clone has ten or more counts. The CDR3 loop is CASSSGDRGTDTQYF. Here the CDR3 DNA reads TGTGCCAGCAGCTCGGGGGACAGAGGCACAGATACGCAGTATTTT. The chain combines TRBV7-9 with TRBJ2-3; perhaps TRBD1 as D (7 bases). Trimming removed 4 bases from V and 1 base from J, with 12 bases in between. The CDR3 length is 15 residues. Germline V gene lookup returns CDR1 SEHNR and CDR2 FQNEAQ (reference sequence).

This clone was seen ten or more times. The chain is built from TRBV5-4 and TRBJ2-2; the match to TRBD2 covers 9 bases. The J segment lost 0 bases and the V segment lost 0 bases, leaving 0 bases of the junction unmatched. In germline, CDR1 is SGHNT, CDR2 YYREEE (reference sequence). The CDR3 covers 16 residues. Here the CDR3 DNA reads TGTGCCAGCAGCTTGGGACTAGCGGCGAACACCGGGGAGCTGTTTTTT. It codes for CASSLGLAANTGELFF. The whole variable domain, filled in from reference TRBV5-4 and TRBJ2-2, reads ETGVTQSPTHLIKTRGQQVTLRCSSQSGHNTVSWYQQALGQGPQFIFQYYREEENGRGNFPPRFSGLQFPNYSSELNVNALELDDSALYLCASSLGLAANTGELFFGEGSRLTVL.

The chain couples TRBV18 to TRBJ2-4; 11 positions match TRBD2. Per the germline V gene, CDR1 is KGHSH and CDR2 is LQKENI. The ends lost 3 bases at V and 3 bases at J; junction bases unmatched: 7. The CDR3 extends over 17 amino acids. CDR3 sequence (DNA): TGTGCCAGCTCACCGAAGATACTAGCGGGAGACAAAAACATTCAGTACTTC. Its protein product is CASSPKILAGDKNIQYF.

J is TRBJ2-7 and V is TRBV4-1; no clear D. The V gene's germline CDR1 is MGHRA and CDR2 YSYEKL. There are 13 residues in the CDR3. The V and J ends lost 5 bases and 5 bases respectively, with 13 bases between them. CDR3 coding DNA: TGCGCCAGCAGCACCGCGGTTTGGAACGAGCAGTACTTC. It is translated as CASSTAVWNEQYF.